The 5 T cell receptor beta chains presented below share a single source sample, sequenced in a study of blood T cell repertoires in COVID-19. Sequencing used immunoSEQ multiplex PCR; TCRdb keeps in-frame clones, though not all of them. Among some 130,000 clones, roughly 75% were seen once, and the ten largest hold approximately 6%. The sample consisted of PBMCs or T cells enriched from blood (not recorded which). The receptors were gathered from a woman aged 50 to 65 who had recovered from COVID-19.

The chain links TRBV11-2 to TRBJ2-7, with D hard to call. The assigned J gene may be wrong: the sequence end matches TRBJ2-5 better. Germline V gene lookup returns CDR1 SGHAT and CDR2 FQNNGV. The CDR3 is made up of 12 amino acids. CDR3 DNA sequence: TGTGCCAGCAGCTCAGGCTGGGAGACCCAGTACTTC. It encodes CASSSGWETQYF.

The rearrangement links TRBV6-5 to TRBJ2-7; perhaps TRBD1 as D (6 bases). The V and J ends lost 8 bases and 3 bases respectively, with 20 bases between them. The CDR3 is made up of 15 amino acids. CDR1 is MNHEY and CDR2 is SVGAGI in the germline V gene. In DNA, the CDR3 is TGTGCCAGCTCGGTTGGATGGACAGCCAGCTACGAGCAGTACTTC. Translation: CASSVGWTASYEQYF.

V gene TRBV10-3 combines with J gene TRBJ2-7; TRBD2 matches 11 bases. Germline V gene sequence: CDR1 ENHRY, CDR2 SYGVKD. The CDR3 runs 14 residues. The V and J ends lost 5 bases and 4 bases, in that order; junction bases with no gene match: 4. The CDR3 nucleotides read TGTGCCATCAGTTCCGGACTAGCGGGTTACGAGCAGTACGTC. Its protein product is CAISSGLAGYEQYV.

In its sample, this clone was seen a few times. V is TRBV2 and J is TRBJ2-4, with TRBD1 matching over 8 bases. The junction had 5 bases not matched to a gene; V was cut back by 6 bases and J by 1 base. Germline V gene lookup returns CDR1 SNHLY and CDR2 FYNNEI. The CDR3 is 15 residues long. The CDR3, as DNA: TGTGCCAGCAGCGACAGGGGCCCTGCCAAAAACATTCAGTACTTC. The encoded protein is CASSDRGPAKNIQYF.

This chain uses TRBV3-1 (or the pseudogene TRBV3-2) with TRBJ2-2, with a tentative D call TRBD2 (7 bases). The CDR3 has 18 residues. V was pared by 0 bases and J by 2 bases, with 16 bases between. CDR1 LGHDT and CDR2 YNNKEL come from the germline V gene (reference sequence). The DNA of the CDR3 is TGTGCCAGCAGCCAAGATTCGGTCCGGGGGGCCAACACCGGGGAGCTGTTTTTT. Amino acids: CASSQDSVRGANTGELFF.